This paragraph reports one T cell receptor (beta chain). Its specificity is not known. At one end the junction does not follow the germline gene, possibly because of a read error. The data originate from a study of blood T cells in healthy people across ages. Study conclusions and caveats: A greater number of naive CD4+ cells and higher diversity distinguished long-lived donors from aged donors.

A sample-barcoded 5' primer and a J-beta primer mix were used in a second PCR of about 6 to 11 cycles. Through a template-switch adaptor with 12 random nucleotides, each cDNA molecule received a tag. Per-sample output comprised a minimum of 3 million paired-end reads containing CDR3. TCRdb reprocessed the 5' RACE reads with MiXCR, giving one entry per CDR3 protein. The sample holds some 1 million distinct CDR3 sequences; roughly 45% are singletons and the top ten take approximately 17%. Germline loops: CDR1 KGHSH, CDR2 LQKENI. CDR3 length: 16 amino acids. Extraction of total RNA produced a minimum of 6 micrograms from each sample.

The clonotype was recovered from a woman aged 60 to 75 in good health. The chain combines TRBV18 with TRBJ2-7; either TRBD1 or TRBD2 may supply D (5 bases each). Sequencing was performed on blood. CDR3: CANSPQAGRSTYEQYF. The DNA for the CDR3 is TGTGCCAACTCACCACAGGCAGGGAGAAGTACCTACGAGCAGTACTTC.